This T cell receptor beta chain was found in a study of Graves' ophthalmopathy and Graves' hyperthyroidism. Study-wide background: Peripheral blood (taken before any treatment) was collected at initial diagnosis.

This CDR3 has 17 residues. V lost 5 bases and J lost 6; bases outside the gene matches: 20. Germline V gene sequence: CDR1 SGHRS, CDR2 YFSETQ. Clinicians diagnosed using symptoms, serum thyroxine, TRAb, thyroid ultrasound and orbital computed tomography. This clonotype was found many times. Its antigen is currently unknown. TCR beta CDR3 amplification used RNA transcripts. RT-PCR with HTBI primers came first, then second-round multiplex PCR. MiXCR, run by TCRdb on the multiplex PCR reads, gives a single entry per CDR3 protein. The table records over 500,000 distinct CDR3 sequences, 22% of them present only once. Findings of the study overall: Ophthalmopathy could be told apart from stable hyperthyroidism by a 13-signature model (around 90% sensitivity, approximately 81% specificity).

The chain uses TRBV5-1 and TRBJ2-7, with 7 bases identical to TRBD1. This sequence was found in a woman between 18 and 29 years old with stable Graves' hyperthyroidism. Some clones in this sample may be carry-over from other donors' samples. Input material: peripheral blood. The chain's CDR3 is CASSLNQGDLPTGEQYF. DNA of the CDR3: TGCGCCAGCAGTCTCAACCAGGGGGATCTCCCTACAGGCGAGCAGTACTTC.